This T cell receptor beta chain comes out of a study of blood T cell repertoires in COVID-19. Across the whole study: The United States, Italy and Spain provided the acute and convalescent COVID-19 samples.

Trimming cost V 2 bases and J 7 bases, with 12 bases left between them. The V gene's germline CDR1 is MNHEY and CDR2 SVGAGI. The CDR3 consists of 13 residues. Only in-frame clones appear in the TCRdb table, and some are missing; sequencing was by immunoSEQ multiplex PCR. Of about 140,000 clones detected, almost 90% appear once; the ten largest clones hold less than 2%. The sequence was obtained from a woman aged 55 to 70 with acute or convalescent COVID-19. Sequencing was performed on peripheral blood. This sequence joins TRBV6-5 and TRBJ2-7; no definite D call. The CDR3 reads CASSYPTAREQYF. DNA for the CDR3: TGTGCCAGCAGTTACCCCACGGCGAGGGAGCAGTACTTC.